This T cell receptor (beta chain) is from a study of OX40 agonist ivuxolimab in advanced cancers. About the investigation overall: Ivuxolimab was an agonistic, fully human IgG2 monoclonal antibody directed against OX40 (CD134), a costimulatory receptor. Intravenous ivuxolimab was administered to patients every 2 weeks at six dose levels: 0.01, 0.1, 0.3, 1.5, 3 and 10 mg/kg. Among the approximately 50 dose-escalation patients, 19 had hepatocellular carcinoma, approximately 15 melanoma, 9 renal cell carcinoma and 9 head and neck cancer. In the dose-escalation cohort, 70% to 85% of patients were male, and the mean age was roughly 60 years, with a range of about 23 to 80. Prior anti-PD-1, anti-PD-L1 or anti-CTLA-4 therapy was permitted, and 40% of dose-escalation patients had received checkpoint inhibitors. Partial responses were achieved by three dose-escalation patients, of whom one had hepatocellular carcinoma and two had cutaneous melanoma. Peripheral TCRbeta sequencing was intended to test whether TCR sequence diversity was altered and clonal T-cell expansion was caused by ivuxolimab. The paper reports the monotherapy dose-escalation portion (N of about 47 patients) of the phase I ivuxolimab trial.

Worth noting for this clone: Its antigen has not been determined. Nothing much larger sits one base from this clone, and base qualities are not available.

Patients with a history of autoimmune disease or receiving systemic immunosuppression were excluded from the trial. In every dose cohort, peripheral blood was drawn for TCR sequencing at baseline, cycle 4 day 1, and cycle 7 day 1. The samples were taken from a phase I, first-in-human, multicenter, open-label dose-escalation trial of ivuxolimab. The trial enrolled adults with locally advanced or metastatic head and neck squamous cell, hepatocellular, melanoma or renal cell carcinoma. CD4+ and CD8+ T cells were sorted separately from peripheral blood before TCR sequencing. General findings and caveats noted by the study authors: At doses from 0.1 to 3.0 mg/kg, clonal expansion was seen in both CD4+ and CD8+ blood T cells between baseline and week 6. Antigen specificity was not determined for the clonally expanded peripheral T cells. In partial responders in the 0.1-3.0 mg/kg groups, normalized peripheral clonal expansion was found to be among the lowest, especially among CD8+ T cells. Low levels of normalized T-cell clonal expansion were also seen in some nonresponding patients. After ivuxolimab, CD8+ T cells had more expanded clones than CD4+ T cells on average.

To sequence the TCRbeta CDR3 region, genomic DNA was isolated from the sorted cells. The immunoSEQ Assay was used to sequence the TCRbeta CDR3 regions. This immuneACCESS table, as held by TCRdb, lists in-frame sequences with V and J called but not all clones. Of the missing ones, under half trace to an unresolved V gene in checked studies; the others have no known cause. Across this sample there are some 84,000 clones, with 85% to 90% seen only once. Of the sample, less than 0.2% is held by the ten largest clones. The CDR3 runs 14 residues from the cysteine to the phenylalanine. The retained sequence is limited to the CDR3, 42 bases, with the frame set at the first base. The trim is 4 bases for V and 5 bases for J, with a gap of 15 bases between the germline ends. The germline V gene provides CDR1 SGHRS and CDR2 YFSETQ.

The sequence derives from an adult with an advanced solid tumor such as melanoma, head and neck, liver or kidney cancer. The source was CD4+ or CD8+ T cells sorted from blood, collected in a trial of the OX40 agonist ivuxolimab. The sequence joins TRBV5-1 to TRBJ2-5, with TRBD2 as a weak D call on 6 bases. The CDR3 reads as follows: CASSVTTSRETQYF. The DNA sequence reads TGCGCCAGCAGCGTAACGACTAGTCGGGAGACCCAGTACTTC.